This passage covers 23 T cell receptor beta chains from one sample sequenced in a study of identical twins. TCRdb reprocessed the 5' RACE reads via MiXCR and lists one record per CDR3 protein. Of around 530,000 distinct CDR3 sequences listed, 12% to 15% are singletons. This same sample was also taken into another study, of yellow fever vaccine responses in identical twins.

The sequenced sample consisted of CD4+ T cells sorted from blood. Receptors were obtained from a woman aged 18-30 years in good health.

The chain combines TRBV15 with TRBJ2-5; D possibly uses TRBD1 or TRBD2 (5 bases each). Trimming took 5 bases from V and 1 from J, leaving 8 bases between them. This CDR3 comprises 13 residues. Germline V gene sequence: CDR1 LNHNV, CDR2 YYDKDF (reference sequence). CDR3 in DNA: TGTGCCACCAGCCGTGGGGGCCAAGAGACCCAGTACTTC. It codes for CATSRGGQETQYF.

The V gene is TRBV6-5, the J gene TRBJ2-1; no definite D call. CDR1 is MNHEY, CDR2 SVGAGI, per germline. The CDR3 length is 15 residues. Trimming shortened V by 2 bases and J by 0 bases, and 8 bases separated the two germline ends. CDR3 in amino acids: CASSYTQSSYNEQFF. CDR3 DNA sequence: TGTGCCAGCAGTTACACTCAGAGCTCCTACAATGAGCAGTTCTTC.

This rearrangement joins TRBV5-4 to TRBJ2-5; D gene uncertain. Per germline, CDR1 SGHNT and CDR2 YYREEE (reference sequence). This CDR3 has 13 amino acids. V was clipped by 0 bases and J by 5 bases, with 8 bases between them. CDR3 coding DNA: TGTGCCAGCAGCTTGGGACCTATGGAGACCCAGTACTTC. This encodes CASSLGPMETQYF.

The V call is TRBV20-1, the J call TRBJ2-3; 12 bases align to TRBD2. Germline CDR1 reads DFQATT; CDR2 reads SNEGSKA (reference sequence). Trimming removed 0 bases from V and 3 bases from J; junction bases left unmatched: 19. This CDR3 contains 21 residues. The CDR3 region is CSARDLFLAGGRGGNTDTQYF. CDR3 nucleotide sequence: TGCAGTGCTAGAGATCTGTTCCTAGCGGGGGGGCGGGGTGGAAATACAGATACGCAGTATTTT.

This clonotype was picked up a small number of times. CDR3 amino acids: CASSLSHLGLAAYNEQFF. The CDR3 region has the DNA TGTGCCAGCAGTTTATCTCACCTGGGACTAGCGGCTTACAATGAGCAGTTCTTC. The chain links TRBV27 to TRBJ2-1; 11 nucleotides match TRBD2. This CDR3 spans 18 amino acids. V trimming: 0 bases; J trimming: 4 bases; junction bases outside the gene matches: 8. CDR1 is MNHEY, CDR2 SMNVEV, per germline (reference sequence).

The chain joins TRBV5-1 to TRBJ1-1, with D unclear. The CDR3 sequence is 13 residues long. Germline lookup yields CDR1 SGHRS and CDR2 YFSETQ. V was trimmed by 0 bases and J by 5 bases, leaving 8 bases between them. This CDR3 is CASSLVGLTEAFF. The CDR3 DNA reads as TGCGCCAGCAGCTTGGTGGGCTTAACTGAAGCTTTCTTT.

The chain uses TRBV20-1 and TRBJ2-1; D gene unclear. The V and J ends lost 3 bases and 0 bases respectively, with 18 bases between them. The germline V gene encodes CDR1 DFQATT and CDR2 SNEGSKA (reference sequence). The CDR3 extends over 17 amino acids. The CDR3 loop is CSASSLDPLSSYNEQFF. The CDR3 DNA follows: TGCAGTGCTAGTAGTTTAGACCCCCTTAGCTCCTACAATGAGCAGTTCTTC.

In this sample, this clonotype turned up many times. The junction does not match germline at one end; this may be a read error. The chain employs TRBV6-5 and TRBJ1-2, with 7 bases lining up with TRBD1. The CDR3 spans 13 residues. Germline values: CDR1 MNHEY, CDR2 SVGAGI. CDR3 nucleotide sequence: TGCGCCAGCAGTTCGGACAGGAACTATGGCTACACCTTC. This gives the protein CASSSDRNYGYTF.

The chain has TRBV25-1 and TRBJ2-7, with D maybe TRBD1 (5 bases). V dropped 3 bases and J dropped 6 bases, with 15 bases sitting between them. This CDR3 contains 14 residues. Germline-derived CDR1 and CDR2 are MGHDK and SYGVNS. The CDR3 reads CASSESGLGREQYF. CDR3 nucleotides: TGTGCCAGCAGTGAGTCAGGGTTAGGTCGCGAGCAGTACTTC.

This clonotype was counted a single time. The chain links TRBV11-1 to TRBJ2-1, with TRBD2 matching 14 bases. The CDR3 has 18 amino acids. Unmatched junction bases numbered 8, after V lost 1 base and J lost 6 bases. Germline CDR1 SGHAT, CDR2 FQDESV (reference sequence). The DNA for the CDR3 is TGTGCCAGCAGCTTAGGGGAGACTAGCGGGGGGGACCGCAATGAGCAGTTCTTC. Protein product: CASSLGETSGGDRNEQFF.

The chain uses TRBV20-1 and TRBJ2-1; D unclear. V lost 1 base and J lost 4, with 5 bases in between. Germline CDR1 reads DFQATT; CDR2 reads SNEGSKA (reference sequence). The CDR3 spans 12 residues. The CDR3 spells CSARVAYNEQFF. The CDR3 nucleotides are TGCAGTGCTAGAGTGGCTTACAATGAGCAGTTCTTC.

The chain has TRBV29-1 and TRBJ1-1; D is undetermined. Germline values: CDR1 SQVTM, CDR2 ANQGSEA. The CDR3 sequence is 13 residues long. V lost 3 bases and J 1 base, leaving 9 bases between the germline ends. CDR3 coding DNA: TGCAGCGTTGACGAAGGCCAGAACACTGAAGCTTTCTTT. Amino acid sequence: CSVDEGQNTEAFF.

J is TRBJ1-2 and V is TRBV28; 9 bases map to TRBD1. The CDR3 length is 15 residues. The junction had 11 bases not matched to a gene; V was cut back by 8 bases and J by 4 bases. Looked up from germline, CDR1 is MDHEN and CDR2 is SYDVKM. The CDR3 DNA reads as TGTGCCAGCGGATTACCGGGACAGGGTTCCTATGGCTACACCTTC. This encodes CASGLPGQGSYGYTF.

In its sample, this clonotype was seen a few times. The rearrangement joins TRBV5-6 to TRBJ2-7; 8 nucleotides align to TRBD1. With V trimmed by 1 base and J by 6 bases, 9 bases remained unmatched. The germline V gene has CDR1 SGHDT and CDR2 YYEEEE. The CDR3 totals 15 residues. CDR3 protein: CASSLMDRVFSEQYF. The CDR3 DNA follows: TGTGCCAGCAGCTTGATGGACAGGGTGTTTTCCGAGCAGTACTTC.

This chain uses TRBV6-6 with TRBJ2-7; maybe TRBD1 (6 bases). Looked up from germline, CDR1 is MNHNY and CDR2 is SVGAGI (reference sequence). The CDR3 consists of 13 residues. V shed 6 bases and J shed 3 bases, with 12 bases lying between them. The CDR3 nucleotides read TGTGCCAGCAGGACTACAGGGTTCTACGAGCAGTACTTC. It codes for CASRTTGFYEQYF.

This clonotype was found a few times. This chain connects TRBV3-1 to TRBJ2-2; tentatively, D is TRBD2 (5 bases). The CDR3 extends over 16 amino acids. V was shortened by 3 bases and J by 1 base, with 12 bases between the two germline ends. CDR1 and CDR2 from the germline V gene are LGHDT and YNNKEL (reference sequence). The CDR3, as DNA: TGTGCCAGCAGCCAGGGCGGGCTTCAGAACACCGGGGAGCTGTTTTTT. This codes for CASSQGGLQNTGELFF.

This clonotype has a handful of counts. The chain couples TRBV20-1 to TRBJ1-6, with a possible D match to TRBD1 (6 bases). The CDR3 is 15 residues long. V lost 0 bases, J lost 10 bases, and 16 bases lay in between. Per the germline V gene, CDR1 is DFQATT and CDR2 is SNEGSKA (reference sequence). CDR3 in DNA: TGCAGTGCTAGAGACAGGGGCAGGGGAGACTCACCCCTCCACTTT. Translation: CSARDRGRGDSPLHF.

The V and J genes are TRBV12-3 or TRBV12-4 and TRBJ2-1; 12 bases align to TRBD2. CDR3 length: 18 residues. Trimming removed 7 bases from V and 4 bases from J; junction bases left unmatched: 14. The chain's CDR3 is CASTDSYPGLAGYNEQFF. CDR3 nucleotides: TGTGCCAGCACCGACTCATATCCGGGACTAGCGGGTTACAATGAGCAGTTCTTC.

This clonotype showed up just a few times. The rearrangement joins TRBV5-1 to TRBJ2-1; 7 nucleotides align to TRBD1. V lost 5 bases to trimming and J lost 6 bases; unmatched junction nucleotides: 11. Germline-derived CDR1 and CDR2 are SGHRS and YFSETQ. The CDR3 is made up of 15 amino acids. The CDR3 nucleotides are TGCGCCAGCAGTAGGGGGCCAGCACTCACCAATGAGCAGTTCTTC. It yields the protein CASSRGPALTNEQFF.

This clonotype appeared a few times. The chain uses TRBV6-1 and TRBJ1-3; a weak D match, TRBD1 (6 bases). Per the germline V gene, CDR1 is MNHNS and CDR2 is SASEGT. The CDR3 length is 15 residues. V lost 5 bases, J lost 3 bases, and 14 bases lay in between. Written as DNA, the CDR3 is TGTGCCAGCAGTCGTTGGGGGGCGGGTGGAAACACCATATATTTT. As protein: CASSRWGAGGNTIYF.

This clonotype was seen a few times. The CDR3 nucleotides are TGTGCCAGCAGTCCACTCGTCAGCTACGAGCAGTACTTC. Translation: CASSPLVSYEQYF. This sequence joins TRBV27 and TRBJ2-7; D is unresolved. Germline CDR1 and CDR2: MNHEY and SMNVEV (reference sequence). The CDR3 is 13 residues long. V was pared by 5 bases and J by 3 bases, with 11 bases between.

This clonotype showed up many times. CDR3 DNA: TGCAGCGTTGACCAGTACCGGGACAGGGGGCTCTACGAGCAGTACGTC. Its protein is CSVDQYRDRGLYEQYV. This rearrangement joins TRBV29-1 to TRBJ2-7; 12 bases are a match to TRBD1. The CDR3 is 16 amino acids. V was pared by 3 bases and J by 3 bases, with 9 bases of the junction left unmatched. Germline V gives CDR1 SQVTM, CDR2 ANQGSEA.

In this sample, this clonotype turned up a few times. The chain uses TRBV12-3 or TRBV12-4 and TRBJ1-6; 11 nucleotides line up with TRBD1. Unmatched junction bases numbered 3, after V lost 7 bases and J lost 4 bases. The CDR3 covers 15 residues. CDR3: CASNRDRGYNSPLHF. CDR3 DNA sequence: TGTGCCAGCAACCGGGACAGGGGGTATAATTCACCCCTCCACTTT.